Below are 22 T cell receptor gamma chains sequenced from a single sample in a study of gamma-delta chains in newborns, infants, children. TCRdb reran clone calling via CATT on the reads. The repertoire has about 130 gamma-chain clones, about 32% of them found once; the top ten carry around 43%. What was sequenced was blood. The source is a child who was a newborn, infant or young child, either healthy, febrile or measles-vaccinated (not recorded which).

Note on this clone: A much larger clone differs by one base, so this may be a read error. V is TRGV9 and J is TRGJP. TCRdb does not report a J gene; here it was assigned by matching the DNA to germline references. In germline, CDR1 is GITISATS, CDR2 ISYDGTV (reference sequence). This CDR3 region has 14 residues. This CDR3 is CALWEELDKKIKVF. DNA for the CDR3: TGTGCCTTGTGGGAAGAGTTGGACAAAAAAATCAAGGTATTT.

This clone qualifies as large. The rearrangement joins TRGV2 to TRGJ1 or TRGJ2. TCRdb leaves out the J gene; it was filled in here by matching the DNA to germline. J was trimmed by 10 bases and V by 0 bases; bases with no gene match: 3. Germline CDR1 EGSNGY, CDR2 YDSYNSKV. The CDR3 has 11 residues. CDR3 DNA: TGTGCCACCTGGGACGGGCCCAAGAAACTCTTT. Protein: CATWDGPKKLF.

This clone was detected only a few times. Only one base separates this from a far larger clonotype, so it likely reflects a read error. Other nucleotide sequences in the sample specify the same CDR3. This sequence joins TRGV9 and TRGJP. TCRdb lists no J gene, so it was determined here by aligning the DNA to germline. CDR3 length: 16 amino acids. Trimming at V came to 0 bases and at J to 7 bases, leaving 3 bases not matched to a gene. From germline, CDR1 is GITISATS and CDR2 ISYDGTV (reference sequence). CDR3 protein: CALWEVQELGKKIKVF. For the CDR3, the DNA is TGTGCCTTGTGGGAGGTGCAGGAGTTGGGCAAAAAAATCAAGGTATTT.

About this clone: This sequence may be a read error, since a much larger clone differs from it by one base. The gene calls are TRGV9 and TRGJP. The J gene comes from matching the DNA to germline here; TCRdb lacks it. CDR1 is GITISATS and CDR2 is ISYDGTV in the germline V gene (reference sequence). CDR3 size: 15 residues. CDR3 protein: CALWEEELGRKIKVF. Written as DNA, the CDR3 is TGTGCCTTGTGGGAGGAAGAGTTGGGCAGAAAAATCAAGGTATTT.

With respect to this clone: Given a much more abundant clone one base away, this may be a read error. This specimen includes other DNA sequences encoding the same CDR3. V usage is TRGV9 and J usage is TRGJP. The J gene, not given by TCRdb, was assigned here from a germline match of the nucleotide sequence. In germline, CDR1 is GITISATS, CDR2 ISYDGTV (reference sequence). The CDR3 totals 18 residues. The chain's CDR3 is CALWEVAVQELGKKIKVF. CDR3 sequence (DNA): TGTGCCTTGTGGGAGGTCGCCGTACAAGAATTGGGCAAAAAAATCAAGGTATTT.

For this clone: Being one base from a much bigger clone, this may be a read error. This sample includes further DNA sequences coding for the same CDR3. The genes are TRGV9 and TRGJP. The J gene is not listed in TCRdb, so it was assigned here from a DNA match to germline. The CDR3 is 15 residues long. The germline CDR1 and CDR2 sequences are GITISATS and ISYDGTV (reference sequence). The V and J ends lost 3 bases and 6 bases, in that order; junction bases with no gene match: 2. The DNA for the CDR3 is TGTGCCTTGTGGGAGCGAGAGTTGGGCAAAAAAATCAAGGTATTT. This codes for CALWERELGKKIKVF.

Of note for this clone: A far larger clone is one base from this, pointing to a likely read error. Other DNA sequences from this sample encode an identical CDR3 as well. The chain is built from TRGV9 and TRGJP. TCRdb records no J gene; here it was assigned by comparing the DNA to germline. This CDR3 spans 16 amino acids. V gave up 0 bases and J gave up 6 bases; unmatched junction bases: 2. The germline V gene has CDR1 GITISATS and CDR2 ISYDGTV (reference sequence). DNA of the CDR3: TGTGCCTTGTGGGAGGTGCTAGAGTTGGGCAAAAAAATCAAGGTATTT. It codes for CALWEVLELGKKIKVF.

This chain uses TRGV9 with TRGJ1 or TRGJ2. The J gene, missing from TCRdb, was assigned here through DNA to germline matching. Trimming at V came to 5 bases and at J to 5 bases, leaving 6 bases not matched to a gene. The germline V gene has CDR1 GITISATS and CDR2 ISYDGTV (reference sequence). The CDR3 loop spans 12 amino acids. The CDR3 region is CALWGHNYKKLF. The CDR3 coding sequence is TGTGCCTTGTGGGGACACAATTATAAGAAACTCTTT.

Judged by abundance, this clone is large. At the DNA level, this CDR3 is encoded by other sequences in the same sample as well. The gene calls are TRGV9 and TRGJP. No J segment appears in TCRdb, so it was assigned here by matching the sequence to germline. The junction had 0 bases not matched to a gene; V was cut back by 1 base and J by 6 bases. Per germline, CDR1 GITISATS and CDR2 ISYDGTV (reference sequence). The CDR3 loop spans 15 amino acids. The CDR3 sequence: CALWEVELGKKIKVF. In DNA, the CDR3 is TGTGCCTTGTGGGAGGTAGAGTTGGGCAAAAAAATCAAGGTATTT.

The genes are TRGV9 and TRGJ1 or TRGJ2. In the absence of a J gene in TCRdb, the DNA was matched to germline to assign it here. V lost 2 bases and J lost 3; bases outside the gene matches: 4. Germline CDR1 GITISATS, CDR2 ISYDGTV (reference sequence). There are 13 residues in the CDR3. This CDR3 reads CALWEAFYYKKLF. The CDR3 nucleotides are TGTGCCTTGTGGGAGGCCTTTTATTATAAGAAACTCTTT.

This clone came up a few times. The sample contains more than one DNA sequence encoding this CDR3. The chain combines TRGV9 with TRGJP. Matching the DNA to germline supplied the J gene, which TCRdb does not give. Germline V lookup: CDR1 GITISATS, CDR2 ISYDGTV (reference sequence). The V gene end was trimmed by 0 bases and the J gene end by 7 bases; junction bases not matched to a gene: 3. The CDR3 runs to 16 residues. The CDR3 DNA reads TGTGCCTTGTGGGAGGTGCTTGAGTTGGGCAAAAAAATCAAGGTATTT. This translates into CALWEVLELGKKIKVF.

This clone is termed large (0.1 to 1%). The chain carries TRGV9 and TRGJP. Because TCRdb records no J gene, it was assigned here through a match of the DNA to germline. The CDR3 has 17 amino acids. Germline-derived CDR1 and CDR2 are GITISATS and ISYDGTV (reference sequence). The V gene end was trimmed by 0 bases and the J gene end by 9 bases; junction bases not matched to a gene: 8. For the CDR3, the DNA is TGTGCCTTGTGGGAGGTGCACCGGGTGTTGGGCAAAAAAATCAAGGTATTT. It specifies CALWEVHRVLGKKIKVF.

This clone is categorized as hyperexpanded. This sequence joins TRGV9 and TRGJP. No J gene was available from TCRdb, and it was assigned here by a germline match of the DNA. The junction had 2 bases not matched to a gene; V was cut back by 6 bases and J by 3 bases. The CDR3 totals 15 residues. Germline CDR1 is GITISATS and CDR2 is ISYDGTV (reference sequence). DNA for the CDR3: TGTGCCTTGTGGAAGCAAGAGTTGGGCAAAAAAATCAAGGTATTT. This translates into CALWKQELGKKIKVF.

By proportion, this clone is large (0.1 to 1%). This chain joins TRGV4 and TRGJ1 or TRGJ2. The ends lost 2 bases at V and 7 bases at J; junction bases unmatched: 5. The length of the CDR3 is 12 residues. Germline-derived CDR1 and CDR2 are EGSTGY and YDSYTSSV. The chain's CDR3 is CATWDARYKKLF. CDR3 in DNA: TGTGCCACCTGGGATGCTCGGTATAAGAAACTCTTT.

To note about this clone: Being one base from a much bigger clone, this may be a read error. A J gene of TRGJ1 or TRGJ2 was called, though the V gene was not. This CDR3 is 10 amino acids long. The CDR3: CALWEGKKLF. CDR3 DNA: TGCGCCTTGTGGGAGGGTAAGAAACTCTTT.

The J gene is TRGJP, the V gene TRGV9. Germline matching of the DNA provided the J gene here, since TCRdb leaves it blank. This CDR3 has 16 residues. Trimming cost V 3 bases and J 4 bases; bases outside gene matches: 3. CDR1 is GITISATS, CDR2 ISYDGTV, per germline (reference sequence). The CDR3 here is CALWEPQELGKKIKVF. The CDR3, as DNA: TGTGCCTTGTGGGAGCCCCAAGAGTTGGGCAAAAAAATCAAGGTATTT.

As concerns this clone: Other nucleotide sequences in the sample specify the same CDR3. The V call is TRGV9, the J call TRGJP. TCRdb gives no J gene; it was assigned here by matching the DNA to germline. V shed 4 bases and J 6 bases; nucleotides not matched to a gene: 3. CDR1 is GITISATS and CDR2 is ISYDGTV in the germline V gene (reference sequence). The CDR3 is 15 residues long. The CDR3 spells CALWERELGKKIKVF. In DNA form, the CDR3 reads TGTGCCTTGTGGGAAAGAGAGTTGGGCAAAAAAATCAAGGTATTT.

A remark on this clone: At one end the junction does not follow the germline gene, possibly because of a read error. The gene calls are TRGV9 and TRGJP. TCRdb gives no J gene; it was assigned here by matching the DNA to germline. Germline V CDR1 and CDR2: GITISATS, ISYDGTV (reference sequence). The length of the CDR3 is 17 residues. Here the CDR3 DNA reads TGTGCCTCGTGGGAGCTTCGGCAAGAGTTGGGCAAAAAAATCAAGGTATTT. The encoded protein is CASWELRQELGKKIKVF.

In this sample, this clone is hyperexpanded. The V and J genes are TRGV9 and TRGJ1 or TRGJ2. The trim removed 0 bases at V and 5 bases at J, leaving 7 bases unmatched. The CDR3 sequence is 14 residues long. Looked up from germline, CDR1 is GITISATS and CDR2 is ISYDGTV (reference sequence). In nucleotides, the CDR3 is TGTGCCTTGTGGGAGGTGGAGGGGAATTATAAGAAACTCTTT. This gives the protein CALWEVEGNYKKLF.

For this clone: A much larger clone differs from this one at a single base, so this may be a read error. The CDR3: CALREGKKLF. The CDR3 nucleotides are TGTGCCTTGCGGGAGGGTAAGAAACTCTTT. The chain links TRGV9 to TRGJ1 or TRGJ2. TCRdb carries no J gene annotation; the J gene was assigned here by matching the DNA with germline. CDR1 and CDR2 (germline): GITISATS, ISYDGTV (reference sequence). CDR3 length: 10 residues.

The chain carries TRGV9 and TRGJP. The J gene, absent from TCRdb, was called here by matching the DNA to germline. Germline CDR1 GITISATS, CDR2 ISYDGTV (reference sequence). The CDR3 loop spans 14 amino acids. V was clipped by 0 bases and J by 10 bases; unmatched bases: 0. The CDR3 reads CALWEVLGKKIKVF. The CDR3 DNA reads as TGTGCCTTGTGGGAGGTGTTGGGCAAAAAAATCAAGGTATTT.

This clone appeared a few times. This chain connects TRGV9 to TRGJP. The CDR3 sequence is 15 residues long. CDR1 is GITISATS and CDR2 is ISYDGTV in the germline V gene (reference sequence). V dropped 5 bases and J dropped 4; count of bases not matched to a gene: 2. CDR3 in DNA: TGTGCCTTGTGGGGTCAAGAGTTGGGCAAAAAAATCAAGGTATTT. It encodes CALWGQELGKKIKVF.